What follows are 15 T cell receptor beta chains derived from one specimen sequenced in a study of blood T cell repertoires in COVID-19. Generated by immunoSEQ multiplex PCR, the TCRdb table keeps only in-frame clones and is missing some. The sample comprises about 280,000 clones, roughly four fifths of which are singletons, and about 5% rests with the top ten. Sequencing used PBMCs or T cells enriched from blood (not recorded which). The origin of the receptors is a man between 40 and 49 years old who had been exposed to COVID-19.

The V call is TRBV11-3, the J call TRBJ1-4; D remains ambiguous. V was pared by 3 bases and J by 0 bases, with 8 bases between. CDR1 and CDR2 (germline): SGHNT, YENEEA. The CDR3 consists of 15 residues. The CDR3 region is CASSFGATTNEKLFF. The CDR3 coding sequence is TGTGCCAGCAGCTTCGGAGCGACAACTAATGAAAAACTGTTTTTT.

The rearrangement uses TRBV7-9 and TRBJ2-5, with TRBD2 matching over 13 bases. Looked up from germline, CDR1 is SEHNR and CDR2 is FQNEAQ (reference sequence). The V gene end was trimmed by 3 bases and the J gene end by 5 bases; junction bases not matched to a gene: 3. CDR3 length: 15 residues. The CDR3 bases are TGTGCCAGCAGCTTTTCGACTAGCGGGAGGGAGACCCAGTACTTC. This gives the protein CASSFSTSGRETQYF. Using reference TRBV7-9 and TRBJ2-5 for the parts outside the CDR3, the full variable domain is DTGVSQNPRHKITKRGQNVTFRCDPISEHNRLYWYRQTLGQGPEFLTYFQNEAQLEKSRLLSDRFSAERPKGSFSTLEIQRTEQGDSAMYLCASSFSTSGRETQYFGPGTRLLVL.

The V and J genes are TRBV3-1 (or the pseudogene TRBV3-2) and TRBJ1-1; 9 positions match TRBD1. V trimming: 4 bases; J trimming: 6 bases; junction bases outside the gene matches: 15. The CDR3 contains 17 residues. Looked up from germline, CDR1 is LGHDT and CDR2 is YNNKEL (reference sequence). The CDR3 nucleotides read TGTGCCAGCAGCCTCCGGACAGGGGCCTCGTCAAAATCTGAAGCTTTCTTT. Translating gives CASSLRTGASSKSEAFF.

This chain links TRBV10-3 with TRBJ1-2; 9 nucleotides match TRBD1. Trimming at V came to 5 bases and at J to 4 bases, leaving 17 bases not matched to a gene. CDR1 ENHRY and CDR2 SYGVKD come from the germline V gene. This CDR3 spans 18 amino acids. CDR3 coding DNA: TGTGCCATCAGTTACCAACTACCACGGGACAGGGTCCCCTATGGCTACACCTTC. This gives the protein CAISYQLPRDRVPYGYTF.

This rearrangement joins TRBV7-9 to TRBJ2-7; TRBD2 is a possible D gene (6 bases). In germline, CDR1 is SEHNR, CDR2 FQNEAQ (reference sequence). The CDR3 contains 13 residues. Trimming pared 3 bases from V and 7 bases from J, leaving 13 bases between. The CDR3 loop is CASSFSGLGEQYF. The CDR3 coding sequence is TGTGCCAGCAGCTTTAGCGGCCTCGGGGAGCAGTACTTC.

This clone appeared a single time. J is TRBJ2-1 and V is TRBV28; tentatively, D is TRBD2 (6 bases). Germline V gene data show CDR1 as MDHEN and CDR2 as SYDVKM. The CDR3 consists of 14 residues. V was trimmed by 7 bases and J by 6 bases, leaving 16 bases between them. DNA for the CDR3: TGTGCCAGCATCACCGGAGGGAGTTTCAATGAGCAGTTCTTC. It is translated as CASITGGSFNEQFF.

The chain carries TRBV19 and TRBJ1-2, with TRBD1 identical over 9 bases. Losses at the gene ends were 3 bases for V and 7 bases for J; bases not matched to a gene: 3. This CDR3 region has 13 residues. Germline V CDR1 and CDR2: LNHDA, SQIVND (reference sequence). CDR3 coding DNA: TGTGCCAGTAGTATTTCGGACAGGGGTGGCTACACCTTC. Amino acid sequence: CASSISDRGGYTF.

The V and J genes are TRBV7-3 and TRBJ1-1; tentative D call: TRBD1 (5 bases). Germline lookup yields CDR1 SGHTA and CDR2 FQGTGA. The CDR3 runs to 13 residues. V was clipped by 1 base and J by 7 bases, with 10 bases between them. The CDR3 here is CASSLMGLGEAFF. CDR3 in DNA: TGTGCCAGCAGCTTAATGGGGCTGGGTGAAGCTTTCTTT. Using reference TRBV7-3 and TRBJ1-1 for the parts outside the CDR3, the full variable domain is GAGVSQTPSNKVTEKGKYVELRCDPISGHTALYWYRQSLGQGPEFLIYFQGTGAADDSGLPNDRFFAVRPEGSVSTLKIQRTERGDSAVYLCASSLMGLGEAFFGQGTRLTVV.

This CDR3 is CASSESGRAFETQYF. In DNA form, the CDR3 reads TGCGCCAGCAGTGAGTCTGGTAGAGCCTTCGAGACCCAGTACTTC. The gene calls are TRBV10-1 and TRBJ2-5; D is ambiguous. V lost 0 bases and J lost 5, with 13 bases in between. CDR1 is WNHNN, CDR2 SYGVQD, per germline (reference sequence). CDR3 length: 15 amino acids.

This CDR3 is CASSLESRQGALYGYTF. DNA for the CDR3: TGTGCCAGCAGCTTAGAGAGCCGACAGGGAGCCCTCTATGGCTACACCTTC. This chain uses TRBV7-6 with TRBJ1-2; 7 bases match TRBD1. CDR1 SGHVS and CDR2 FNYEAQ come from the germline V gene. J gave up 4 bases and V 1 base, and 12 bases lay outside the gene matches. The CDR3 has 17 amino acids.

This clone was found many times. This chain uses TRBV4-2 with TRBJ2-2; maybe TRBD2 (5 bases). The V end lost 1 base, the J end lost 10 bases, and 16 bases lay between the germline ends. The CDR3 length is 15 residues. CDR1 is LGHNA, CDR2 YNFKEQ, per germline. The CDR3 spells CASSQANPGREELFF. The CDR3 DNA follows: TGTGCCAGCAGCCAAGCCAATCCTGGACGGGAGGAGCTGTTTTTT.

This clone has just a few counts. V usage is TRBV2 and J usage is TRBJ2-7, with 7 bases that match TRBD1. V trimming: 7 bases; J trimming: 4 bases; junction bases outside the gene matches: 13. The germline gives CDR1 SNHLY, CDR2 FYNNEI. The CDR3 loop spans 15 amino acids. The CDR3 sequence is CASIDLTGTDYEQYF. CDR3 DNA sequence: TGTGCCAGCATCGATCTGACAGGGACGGATTACGAGCAGTACTTC.

CDR3 loop: CASRTTMDYGYTF. In nucleotides, the CDR3 is TGCGCCAGCAGAACGACAATGGACTATGGCTACACCTTC. V and J are TRBV5-1 and TRBJ1-2; D remains unclear. V lost 5 bases to trimming and J lost 3 bases, with 11 bases between them. The CDR3 runs 13 residues. Germline V CDR1 and CDR2: SGHRS, YFSETQ.

V gene TRBV10-3 combines with J gene TRBJ2-1; D ambiguous. The CDR3 covers 11 residues. The germline gives CDR1 ENHRY, CDR2 SYGVKD. Trimming cost V 6 bases and J 7 bases, with 7 bases left between them. Here the CDR3 reads CAISPENEQFF. The CDR3 DNA follows: TGTGCCATCAGCCCGGAGAATGAGCAGTTCTTC.

This sequence joins TRBV6-5 and TRBJ2-2; D not certain. From germline, CDR1 is MNHEY and CDR2 SVGAGI. Trimming shortened V by 7 bases and J by 5 bases, and 11 bases separated the two germline ends. The CDR3 has 13 amino acids. The CDR3 DNA sequence: TGTGCCAGCATCCACCACAAGACCGGGGAGCTGTTTTTT. Translated, it gives CASIHHKTGELFF.